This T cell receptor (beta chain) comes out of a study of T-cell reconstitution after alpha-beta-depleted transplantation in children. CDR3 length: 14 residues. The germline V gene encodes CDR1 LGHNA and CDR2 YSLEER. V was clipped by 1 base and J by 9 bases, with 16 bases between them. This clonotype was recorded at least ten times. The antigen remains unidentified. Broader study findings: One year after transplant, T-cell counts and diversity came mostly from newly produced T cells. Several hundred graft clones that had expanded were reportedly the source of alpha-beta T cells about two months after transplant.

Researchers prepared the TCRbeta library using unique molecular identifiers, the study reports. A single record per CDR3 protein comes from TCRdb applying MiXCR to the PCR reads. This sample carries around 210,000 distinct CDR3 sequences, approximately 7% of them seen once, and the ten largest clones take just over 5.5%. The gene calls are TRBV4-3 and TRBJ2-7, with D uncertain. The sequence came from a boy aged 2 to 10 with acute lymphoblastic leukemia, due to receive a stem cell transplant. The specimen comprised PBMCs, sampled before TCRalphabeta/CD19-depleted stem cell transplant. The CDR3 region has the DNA TGCGCCAGCAGCCAAGGCCAGTTCCGGGCTTCGCAGTACTTC. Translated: CASSQGQFRASQYF.